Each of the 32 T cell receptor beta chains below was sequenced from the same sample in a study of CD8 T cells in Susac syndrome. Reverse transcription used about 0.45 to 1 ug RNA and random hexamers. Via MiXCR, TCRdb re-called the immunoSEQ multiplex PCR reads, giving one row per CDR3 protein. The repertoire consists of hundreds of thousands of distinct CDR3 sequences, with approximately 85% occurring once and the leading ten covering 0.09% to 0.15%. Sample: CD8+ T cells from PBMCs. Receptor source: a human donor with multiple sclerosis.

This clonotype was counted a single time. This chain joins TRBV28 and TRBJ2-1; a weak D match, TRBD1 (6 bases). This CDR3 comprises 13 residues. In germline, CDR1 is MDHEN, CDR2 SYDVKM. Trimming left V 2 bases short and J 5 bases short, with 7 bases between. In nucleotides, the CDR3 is TGTGCCAGCAGTTTAAGGGACAACAATGAGCAGTTCTTC. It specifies CASSLRDNNEQFF. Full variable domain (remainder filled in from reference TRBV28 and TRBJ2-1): DVKVTQSSRYLVKRTGEKVFLECVQDMDHENMFWYRQDPGLGLRLIYFSYDVKMKEKGDIPEGYSVSREKKERFSLILESASTNQTSMYLCASSLRDNNEQFFGPGTRLTVL.

The CDR3 reads CASSVSRGDTGELFF. The CDR3 bases are TGTGCCAGCAGCGTGAGCCGGGGGGACACCGGGGAGCTGTTTTTT. This chain joins TRBV5-6 and TRBJ2-2; 7 bases are shared with TRBD2. The CDR3 length is 15 residues. Germline trimming cut 4 bases from V and 3 bases from J; bases unmatched to any gene: 6. CDR1 and CDR2 (germline): SGHDT, YYEEEE.

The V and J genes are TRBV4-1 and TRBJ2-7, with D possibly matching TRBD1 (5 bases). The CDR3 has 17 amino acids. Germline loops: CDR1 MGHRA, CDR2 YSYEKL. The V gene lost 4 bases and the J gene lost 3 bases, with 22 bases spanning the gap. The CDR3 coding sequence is TGCGCCAGCAGCCCTTCTCTGGGGCTGTCCGGGTACTACGAGCAGTACTTC. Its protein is CASSPSLGLSGYYEQYF.

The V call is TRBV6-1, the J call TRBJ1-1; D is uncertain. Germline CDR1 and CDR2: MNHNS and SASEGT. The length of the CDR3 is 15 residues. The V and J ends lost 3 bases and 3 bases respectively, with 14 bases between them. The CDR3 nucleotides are TGTGCCAGCAGTGACGGACCCCCGAGCGACACTGAAGCTTTCTTT. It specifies CASSDGPPSDTEAFF.

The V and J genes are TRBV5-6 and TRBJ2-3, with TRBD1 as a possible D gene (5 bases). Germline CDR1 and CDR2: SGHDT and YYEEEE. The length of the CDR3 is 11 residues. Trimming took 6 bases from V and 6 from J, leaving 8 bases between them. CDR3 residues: CASTKGDTQYF. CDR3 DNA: TGTGCCAGCACTAAGGGGGATACGCAGTATTTT. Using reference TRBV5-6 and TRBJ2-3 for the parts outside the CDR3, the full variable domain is DAGVTQSPTHLIKTRGQQVTLRCSPKSGHDTVSWYQQALGQGPQFIFQYYEEEERQRGNFPDRFSGHQFPNYSSELNVNALLLGDSALYLCASTKGDTQYFGPGTRLTVL.

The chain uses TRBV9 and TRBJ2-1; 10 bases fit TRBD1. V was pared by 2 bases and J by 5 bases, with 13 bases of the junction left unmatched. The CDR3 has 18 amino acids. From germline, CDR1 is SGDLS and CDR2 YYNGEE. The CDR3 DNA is TGTGCCAGCAGCGTCGACGTCAGACAGGGGGCGTCCAACAATGAGCAGTTCTTC. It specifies CASSVDVRQGASNNEQFF.

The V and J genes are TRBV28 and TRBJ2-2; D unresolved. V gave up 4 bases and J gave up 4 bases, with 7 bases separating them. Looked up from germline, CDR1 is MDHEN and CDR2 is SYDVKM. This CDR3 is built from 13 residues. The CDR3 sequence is CASSSPITGELFF. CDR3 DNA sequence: TGTGCCAGCAGTTCACCAATCACCGGGGAGCTGTTTTTT.

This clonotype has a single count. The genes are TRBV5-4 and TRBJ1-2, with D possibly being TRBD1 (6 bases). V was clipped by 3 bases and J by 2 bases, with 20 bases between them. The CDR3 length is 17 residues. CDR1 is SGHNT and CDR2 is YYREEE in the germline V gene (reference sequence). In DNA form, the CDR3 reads TGTGCCAGCAGCTCCCCGGACAGAGAAAATGGCAACTATGGCTACACCTTC. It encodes CASSSPDRENGNYGYTF.

CDR3: CASSFDSTEAFF. For the CDR3, the DNA is TGTGCCAGCAGCTTTGACAGCACTGAAGCTTTCTTT. The J gene is TRBJ1-1, the V gene TRBV7-9, with D maybe TRBD1 (5 bases). The CDR3 loop spans 12 amino acids. The V gene's germline CDR1 is SEHNR and CDR2 FQNEAQ (reference sequence). The V and J ends lost 3 bases and 4 bases respectively, with 6 bases between them.

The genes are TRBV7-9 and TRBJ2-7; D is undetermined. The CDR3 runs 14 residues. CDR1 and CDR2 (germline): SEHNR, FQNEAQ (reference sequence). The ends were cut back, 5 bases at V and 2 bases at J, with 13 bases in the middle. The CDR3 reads CASSALGRPYEQYF. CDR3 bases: TGTGCCAGCAGCGCTCTGGGTCGTCCCTACGAGCAGTACTTC.

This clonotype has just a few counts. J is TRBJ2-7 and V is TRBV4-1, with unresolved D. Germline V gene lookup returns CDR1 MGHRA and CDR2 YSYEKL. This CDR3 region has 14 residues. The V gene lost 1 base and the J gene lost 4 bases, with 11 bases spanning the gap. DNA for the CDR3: TGCGCCAGCAGCCAAGGACGCGAAGGGTACGAGCAGTACTTC. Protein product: CASSQGREGYEQYF.

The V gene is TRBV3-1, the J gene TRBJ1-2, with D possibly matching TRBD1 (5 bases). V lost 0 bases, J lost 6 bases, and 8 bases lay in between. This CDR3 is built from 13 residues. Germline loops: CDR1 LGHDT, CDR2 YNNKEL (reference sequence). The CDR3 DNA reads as TGTGCCAGCAGCCAAGAAGGGGACGATGGCTACACCTTC. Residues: CASSQEGDDGYTF.

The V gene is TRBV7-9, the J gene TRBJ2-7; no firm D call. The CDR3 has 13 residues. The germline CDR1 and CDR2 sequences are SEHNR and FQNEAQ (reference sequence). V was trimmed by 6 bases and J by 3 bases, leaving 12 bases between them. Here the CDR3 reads CASRRWAGYEQYF. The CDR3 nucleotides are TGTGCCAGCAGACGGTGGGCTGGCTACGAGCAGTACTTC.

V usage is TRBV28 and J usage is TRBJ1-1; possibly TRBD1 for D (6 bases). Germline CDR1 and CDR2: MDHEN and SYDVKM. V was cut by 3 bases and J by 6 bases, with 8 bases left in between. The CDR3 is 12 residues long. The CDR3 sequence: CASSFAGAEAFF. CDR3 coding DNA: TGTGCCAGCAGTTTCGCAGGGGCTGAAGCTTTCTTT.

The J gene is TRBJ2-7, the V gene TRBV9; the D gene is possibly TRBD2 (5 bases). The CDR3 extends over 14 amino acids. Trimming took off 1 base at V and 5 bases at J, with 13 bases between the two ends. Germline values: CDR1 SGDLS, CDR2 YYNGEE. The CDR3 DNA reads TGTGCCAGCAGCGTAAATCCGGGGATGGACGAGCAGTACTTC. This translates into CASSVNPGMDEQYF.

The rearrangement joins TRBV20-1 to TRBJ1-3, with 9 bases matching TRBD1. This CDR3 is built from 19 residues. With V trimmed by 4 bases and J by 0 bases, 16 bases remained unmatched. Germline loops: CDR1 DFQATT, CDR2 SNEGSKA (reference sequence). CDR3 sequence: CSATHIRDRDHFSGNTIYF. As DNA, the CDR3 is TGCAGTGCTACACACATCCGGGACAGGGACCACTTCTCTGGAAACACCATATATTTT.

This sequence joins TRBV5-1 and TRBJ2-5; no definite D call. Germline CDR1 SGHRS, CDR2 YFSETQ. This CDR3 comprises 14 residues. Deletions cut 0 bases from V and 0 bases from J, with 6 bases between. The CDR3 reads CASSLGENQETQYF. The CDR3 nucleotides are TGCGCCAGCAGCTTGGGTGAGAACCAAGAGACCCAGTACTTC.

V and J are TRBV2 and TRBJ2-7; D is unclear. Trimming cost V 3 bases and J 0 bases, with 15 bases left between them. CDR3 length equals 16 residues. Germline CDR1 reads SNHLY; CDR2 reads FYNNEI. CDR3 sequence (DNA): TGTGCCAGCAGTGACTTCGCGGAGACGAACTCCTACGAGCAGTACTTC. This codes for CASSDFAETNSYEQYF.

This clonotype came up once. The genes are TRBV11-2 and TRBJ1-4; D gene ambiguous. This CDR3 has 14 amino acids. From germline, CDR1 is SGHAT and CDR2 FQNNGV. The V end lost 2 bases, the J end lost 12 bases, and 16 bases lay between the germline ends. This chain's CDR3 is CASSLRAGLEELFF. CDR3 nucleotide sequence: TGTGCCAGCAGCTTAAGGGCGGGGTTGGAAGAACTGTTTTTT. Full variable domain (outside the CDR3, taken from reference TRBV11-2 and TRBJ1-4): EAGVAQSPRYKIIEKRQSVAFWCNPISGHATLYWYQQILGQGPKLLIQFQNNGVVDDSQLPKDRFSAERLKGVDSTLKIQPAKLEDSAVYLCASSLRAGLEELFFGSGTQLSVL.

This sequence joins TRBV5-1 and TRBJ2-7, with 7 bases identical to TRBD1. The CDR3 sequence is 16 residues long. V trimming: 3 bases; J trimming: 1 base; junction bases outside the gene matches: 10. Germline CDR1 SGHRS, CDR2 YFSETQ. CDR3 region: CASSSRDSEYSYEQYF. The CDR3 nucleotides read TGCGCCAGCAGCTCCCGGGACAGTGAGTATTCCTACGAGCAGTACTTC.

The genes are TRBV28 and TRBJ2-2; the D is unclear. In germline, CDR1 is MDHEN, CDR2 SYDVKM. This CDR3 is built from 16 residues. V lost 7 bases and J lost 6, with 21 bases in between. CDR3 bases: TGTGCCAGCACCCGTTCGTTTAATTTGCAGGCCGGGGAGCTGTTTTTT. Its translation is CASTRSFNLQAGELFF.

The CDR3 DNA reads TGTGCCAGCAGTGGCTGGACAGGGGGCGCATCCGACTACGAGCAGTACTTC. Translation gives CASSGWTGGASDYEQYF. This sequence joins TRBV6-1 and TRBJ2-7; TRBD1 matches at 11 bases. CDR3 length equals 17 residues. In germline, CDR1 is MNHNS, CDR2 SASEGT. The V gene end was trimmed by 4 bases and the J gene end by 3 bases; junction bases not matched to a gene: 11.

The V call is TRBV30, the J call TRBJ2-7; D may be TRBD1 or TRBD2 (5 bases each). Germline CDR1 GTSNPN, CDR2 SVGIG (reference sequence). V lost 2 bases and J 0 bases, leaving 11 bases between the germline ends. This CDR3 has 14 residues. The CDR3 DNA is TGTGCCTGGAGTACCGGGACGGGCTCCTACGAGCAGTACTTC. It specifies CAWSTGTGSYEQYF.

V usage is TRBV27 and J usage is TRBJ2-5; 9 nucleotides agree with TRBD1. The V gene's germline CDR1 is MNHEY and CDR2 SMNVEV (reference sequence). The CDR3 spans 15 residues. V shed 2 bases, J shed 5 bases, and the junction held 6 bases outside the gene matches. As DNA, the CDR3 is TGTGCCAGCAGTTTAGGGACAGGGTTCCCCGAGACCCAGTACTTC. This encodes CASSLGTGFPETQYF.

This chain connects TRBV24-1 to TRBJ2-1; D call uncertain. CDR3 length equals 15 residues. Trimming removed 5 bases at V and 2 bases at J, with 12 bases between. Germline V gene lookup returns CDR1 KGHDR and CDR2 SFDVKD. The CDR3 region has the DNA TGTGCCACCAGTGGGAATACCGGGCCCTACAATGAGCAGTTCTTC. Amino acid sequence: CATSGNTGPYNEQFF.

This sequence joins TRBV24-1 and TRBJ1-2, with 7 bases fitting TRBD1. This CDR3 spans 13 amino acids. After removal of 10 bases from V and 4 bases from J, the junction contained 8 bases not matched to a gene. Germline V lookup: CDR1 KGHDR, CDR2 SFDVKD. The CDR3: CATPQGDFYGYTF. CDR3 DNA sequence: TGTGCCACTCCCCAGGGGGACTTCTATGGCTACACCTTC.

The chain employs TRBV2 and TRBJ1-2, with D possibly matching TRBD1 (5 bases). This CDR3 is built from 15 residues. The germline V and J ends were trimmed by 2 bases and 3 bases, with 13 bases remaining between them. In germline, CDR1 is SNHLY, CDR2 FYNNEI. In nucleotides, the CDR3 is TGTGCCAGCAGTGAATGGGACGGGCCTTACTATGGCTACACCTTC. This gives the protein CASSEWDGPYYGYTF.

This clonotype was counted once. CDR3 region: CSAEGGAQETQYF. The CDR3 DNA is TGCAGTGCAGAGGGAGGGGCCCAAGAGACCCAGTACTTC. The rearrangement links TRBV20-1 to TRBJ2-5, with 7 bases that match TRBD2. From germline, CDR1 is DFQATT and CDR2 SNEGSKA (reference sequence). J was trimmed by 1 base and V by 6 bases; bases with no gene match: 5. The CDR3 length is 13 residues.

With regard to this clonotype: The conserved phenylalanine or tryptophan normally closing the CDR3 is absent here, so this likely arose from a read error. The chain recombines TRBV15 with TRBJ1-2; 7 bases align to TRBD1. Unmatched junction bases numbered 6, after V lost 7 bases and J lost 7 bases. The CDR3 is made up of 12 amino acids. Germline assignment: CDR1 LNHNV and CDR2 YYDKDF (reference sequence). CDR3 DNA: TGTGCCACCATCGACAGGGCGGGTGGCTACACCCTC. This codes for CATIDRAGGYTL.

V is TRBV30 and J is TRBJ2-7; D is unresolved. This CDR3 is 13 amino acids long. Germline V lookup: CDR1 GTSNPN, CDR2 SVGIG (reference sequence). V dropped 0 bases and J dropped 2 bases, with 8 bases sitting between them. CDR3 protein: CAWSVTTPYEQYF. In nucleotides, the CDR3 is TGTGCCTGGAGTGTCACGACCCCCTACGAGCAGTACTTC.

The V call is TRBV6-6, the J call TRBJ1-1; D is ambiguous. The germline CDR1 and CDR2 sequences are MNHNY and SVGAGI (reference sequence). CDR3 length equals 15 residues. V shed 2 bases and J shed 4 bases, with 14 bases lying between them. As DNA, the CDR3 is TGTGCCAGCAGTTACGGGATACGGGTCTCCACTGAAGCTTTCTTT. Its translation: CASSYGIRVSTEAFF.

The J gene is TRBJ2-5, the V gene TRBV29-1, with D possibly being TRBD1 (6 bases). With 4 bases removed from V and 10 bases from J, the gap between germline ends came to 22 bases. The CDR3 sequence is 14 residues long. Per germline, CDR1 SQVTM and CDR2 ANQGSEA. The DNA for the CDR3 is TGCAGCGTTGTTGGGGACACCCGGAGTCTGGGCCAGTACTTC. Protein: CSVVGDTRSLGQYF.